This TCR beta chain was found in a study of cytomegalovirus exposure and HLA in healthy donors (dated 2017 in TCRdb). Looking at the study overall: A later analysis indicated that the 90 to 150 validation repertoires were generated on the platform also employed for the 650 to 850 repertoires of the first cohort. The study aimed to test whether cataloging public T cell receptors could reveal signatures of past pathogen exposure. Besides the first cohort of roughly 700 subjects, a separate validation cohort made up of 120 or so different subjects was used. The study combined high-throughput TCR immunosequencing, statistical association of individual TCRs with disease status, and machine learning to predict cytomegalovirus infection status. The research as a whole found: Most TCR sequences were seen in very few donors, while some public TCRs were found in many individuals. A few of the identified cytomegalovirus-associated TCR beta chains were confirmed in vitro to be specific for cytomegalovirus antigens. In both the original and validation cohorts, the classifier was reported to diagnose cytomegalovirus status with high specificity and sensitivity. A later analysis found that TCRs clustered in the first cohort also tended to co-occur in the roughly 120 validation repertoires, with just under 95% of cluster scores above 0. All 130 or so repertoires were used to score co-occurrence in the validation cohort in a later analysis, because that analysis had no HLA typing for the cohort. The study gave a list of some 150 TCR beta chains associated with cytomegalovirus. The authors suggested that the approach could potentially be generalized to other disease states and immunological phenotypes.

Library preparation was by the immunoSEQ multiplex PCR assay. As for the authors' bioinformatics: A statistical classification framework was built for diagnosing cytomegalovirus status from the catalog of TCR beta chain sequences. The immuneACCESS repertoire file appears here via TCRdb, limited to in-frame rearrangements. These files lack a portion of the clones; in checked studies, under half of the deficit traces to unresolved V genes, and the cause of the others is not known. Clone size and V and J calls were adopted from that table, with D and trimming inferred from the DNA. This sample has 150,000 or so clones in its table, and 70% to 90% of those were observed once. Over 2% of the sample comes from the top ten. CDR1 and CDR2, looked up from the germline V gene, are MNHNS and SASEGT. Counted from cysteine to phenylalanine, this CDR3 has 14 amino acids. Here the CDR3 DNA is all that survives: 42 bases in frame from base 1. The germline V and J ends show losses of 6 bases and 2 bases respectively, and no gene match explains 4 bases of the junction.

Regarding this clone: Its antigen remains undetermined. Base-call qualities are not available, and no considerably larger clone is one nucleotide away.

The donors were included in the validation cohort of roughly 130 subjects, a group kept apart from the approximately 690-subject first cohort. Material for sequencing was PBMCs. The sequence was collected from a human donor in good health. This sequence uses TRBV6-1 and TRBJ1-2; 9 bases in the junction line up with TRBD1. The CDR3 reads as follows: CASSPGTGNYGYTF. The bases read TGTGCCAGCAGCCCCGGGACAGGGAACTATGGCTACACCTTC.